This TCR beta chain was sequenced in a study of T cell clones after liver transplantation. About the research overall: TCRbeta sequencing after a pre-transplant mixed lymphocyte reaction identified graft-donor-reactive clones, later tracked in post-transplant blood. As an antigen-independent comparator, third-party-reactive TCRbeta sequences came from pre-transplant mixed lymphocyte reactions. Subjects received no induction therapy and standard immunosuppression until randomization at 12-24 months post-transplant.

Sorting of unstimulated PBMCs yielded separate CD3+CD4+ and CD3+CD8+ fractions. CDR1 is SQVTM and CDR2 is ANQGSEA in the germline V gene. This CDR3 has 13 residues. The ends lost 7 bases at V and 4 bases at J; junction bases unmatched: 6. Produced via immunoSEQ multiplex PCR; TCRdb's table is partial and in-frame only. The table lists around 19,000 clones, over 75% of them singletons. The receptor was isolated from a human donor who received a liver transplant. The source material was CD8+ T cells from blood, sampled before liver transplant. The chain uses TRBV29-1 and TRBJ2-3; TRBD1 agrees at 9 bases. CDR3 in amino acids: CSAITGGADTQYF. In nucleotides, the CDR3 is TGCAGCGCTATCACAGGGGGCGCAGATACGCAGTATTTT.